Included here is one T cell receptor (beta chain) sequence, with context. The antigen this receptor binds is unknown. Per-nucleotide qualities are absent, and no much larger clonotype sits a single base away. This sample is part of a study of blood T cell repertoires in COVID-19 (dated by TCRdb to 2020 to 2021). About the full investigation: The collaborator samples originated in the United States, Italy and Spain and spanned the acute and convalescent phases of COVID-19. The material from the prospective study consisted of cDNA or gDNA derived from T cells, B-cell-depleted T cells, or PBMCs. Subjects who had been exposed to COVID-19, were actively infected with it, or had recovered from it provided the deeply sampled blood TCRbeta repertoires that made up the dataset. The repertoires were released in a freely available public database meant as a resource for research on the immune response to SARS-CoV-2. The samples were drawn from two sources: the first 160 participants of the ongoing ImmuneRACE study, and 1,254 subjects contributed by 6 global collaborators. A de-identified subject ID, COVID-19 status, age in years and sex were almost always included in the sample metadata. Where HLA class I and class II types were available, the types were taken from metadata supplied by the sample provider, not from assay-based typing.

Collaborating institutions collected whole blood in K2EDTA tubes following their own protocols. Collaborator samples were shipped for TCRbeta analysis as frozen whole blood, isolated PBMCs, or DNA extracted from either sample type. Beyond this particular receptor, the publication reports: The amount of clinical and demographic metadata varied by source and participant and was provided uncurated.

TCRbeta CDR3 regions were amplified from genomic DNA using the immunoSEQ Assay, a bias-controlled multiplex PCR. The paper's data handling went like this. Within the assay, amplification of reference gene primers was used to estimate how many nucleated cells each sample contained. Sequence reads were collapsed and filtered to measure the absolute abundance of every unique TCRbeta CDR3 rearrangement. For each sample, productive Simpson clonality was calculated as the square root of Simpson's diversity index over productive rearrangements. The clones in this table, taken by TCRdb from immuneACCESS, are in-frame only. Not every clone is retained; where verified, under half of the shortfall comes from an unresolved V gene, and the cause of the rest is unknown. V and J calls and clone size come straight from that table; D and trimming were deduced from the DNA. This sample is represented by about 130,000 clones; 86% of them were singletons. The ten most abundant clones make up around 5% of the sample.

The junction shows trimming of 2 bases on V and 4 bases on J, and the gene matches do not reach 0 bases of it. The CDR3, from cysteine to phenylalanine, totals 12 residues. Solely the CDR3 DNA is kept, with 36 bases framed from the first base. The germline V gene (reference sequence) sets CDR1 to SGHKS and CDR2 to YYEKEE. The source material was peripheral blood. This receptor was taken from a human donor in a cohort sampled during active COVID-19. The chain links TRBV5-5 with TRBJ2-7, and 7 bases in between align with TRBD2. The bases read TGTGCCAGCAGCTTCGGGGGGTACGAGCAGTACTTC. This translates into CASSFGGYEQYF.